Listed below are T cell receptor beta chains from one sample, sequenced in a study of shared clonotypes between healthy human individuals. The method was immunoSEQ multiplex PCR; TCRdb's version includes in-frame clones alone and lacks a portion of them. The sample shows 2,500,000 or so clones, 80% to 95% of them seen only once. Sequences were obtained from naive CD4+ T cells from PBMCs. These receptors were collected from a man between 18 and 35 years old in good health. Some clones in this sample may be carry-over from other donors' samples. CDR3s include the opening cysteine and the closing phenylalanine or tryptophan. The D gene is left open where the match is weak. Expanded clones get a size class; other rows say once, few or many, or leave the size out.

V	size	D	J	CDR3	DNA
TRBV29-1	once	-	TRBJ2-5	CSGGVSAGGETQYF	TGCAGCGGGGGGGTCTCCGCGGGTGGGGAGACCCAGTACTTC
TRBV29-1	-	TRBD1	TRBJ2-7	CSVERDRGYEQYF	TGCAGCGTTGAAAGGGACAGGGGCTACGAGCAGTACTTC
TRBV15	-	TRBD1	TRBJ2-7	CATTPPGTGNEQYF	TGTGCCACCACCCCGCCCGGGACAGGGAACGAGCAGTACTTC
TRBV10-3	-	TRBD1	TRBJ1-5	CAISVDREQPQHF	TGTGCCATCAGTGTTGACAGGGAGCAGCCCCAGCATTTT
TRBV6-1	-	-	TRBJ2-7	CASKISGTSEQYF	TGTGCCAGCAAAATATCCGGGACAAGCGAGCAGTACTTC
TRBV21-1	-	-	TRBJ2-7	CASSKESGGSSYEQYF	TGTGCCAGCAGCAAAGAGAGCGGGGGAAGCTCCTACGAGCAGTACTTC
TRBV30	-	-	TRBJ1-3	CAWRLQLSGNTIYF	TGTGCCTGGAGGCTACAACTCTCCGGAAACACCATATATTTT
TRBV18	-	TRBD1	TRBJ1-5	CASSQGGNQPQHF	TGTGCCAGCTCCCAGGGGGGCAATCAGCCCCAGCATTTT
TRBV11-3	-	-	TRBJ2-1	CASSLDRVTGVEQFF	TGTGCCAGCAGCTTAGACCGTGTTACGGGAGTTGAGCAGTTCTTC
TRBV6-5	-	-	TRBJ2-7	CASSYADIYEQYF	TGTGCCAGCAGTTACGCGGACATCTACGAGCAGTACTTC
TRBV19	-	TRBD1	TRBJ2-7	CASSLTGGRYEQYF	TGTGCCAGTAGTCTGACAGGGGGACGATACGAGCAGTACTTC
TRBV7-2	-	-	TRBJ2-5	CASSLLGTQYF	TGTGCCAGCAGCTTATTGGGTACCCAGTACTTC
TRBV2	-	TRBD2	TRBJ2-1	CASRGGVEQFF	TGTGCCAGCAGGGGAGGGGTAGAGCAGTTCTTC
TRBV6-5	-	-	TRBJ1-1	CASRIPGIGGTEAFF	TGTGCCAGCAGAATCCCGGGGATTGGAGGAACTGAAGCTTTCTTT
TRBV6-4	-	TRBD2	TRBJ2-2	CASVRGGAGASGELFF	TGTGCCAGCGTTAGGGGGGGAGCGGGAGCTTCCGGGGAGCTGTTTTTT
TRBV14	-	TRBD2	TRBJ2-2	CASSRSGKPSGPGELFF	TGTGCCAGCAGCCGATCTGGAAAGCCTAGCGGTCCCGGGGAGCTGTTTTTT
TRBV4-2	-	-	TRBJ1-6	CASSQDRLKMAPLHF	TGTGCCAGCAGCCAAGATAGGTTGAAGATGGCACCCCTCCACTTT
TRBV28	-	-	TRBJ2-7	CASSLAGAASYEQYF	TGTGCCAGCAGTTTAGCAGGGGCTGCCTCCTACGAGCAGTACTTC
TRBV2	-	TRBD1	TRBJ1-3	CASSAGQGGSGNTIYF	TGTGCCAGCAGTGCGGGACAGGGGGGCTCTGGAAACACCATATATTTT
TRBV5-1	-	-	TRBJ2-2	CASSLEGPPLTGELFF	TGCGCCAGCAGCTTGGAGGGACCCCCCCTCACCGGGGAGCTGTTTTTT
TRBV7-2	-	-	TRBJ2-1	CASNKQSSYNEQFF	TGTGCCAGCAACAAACAGAGCTCCTACAATGAGCAGTTCTTC
TRBV6-6	-	-	TRBJ1-2	CASSYIYRDAEGYTF	TGTGCCAGCAGTTACATATACCGGGACGCAGAAGGCTACACCTTC
TRBV6-1	once	-	TRBJ2-7	CASSVSQAIGEQYF	TGTGCCAGCAGTGTAAGTCAGGCCATAGGCGAGCAGTACTTC
TRBV28	-	-	TRBJ1-2	CASSTGGGIGYTF	TGTGCCAGCAGTACCGGGGGCGGCATCGGCTACACCTTC
TRBV28	-	-	TRBJ1-6	CASSLEQLNSPLHF	TGTGCCAGCAGTTTAGAACAGCTTAATTCACCCCTCCACTTT
TRBV28	-	-	TRBJ1-1	CASSFTGISYVNTEAFF	TGTGCCAGCAGTTTTACGGGGATTTCATACGTGAACACTGAAGCTTTCTTT
TRBV7-8	-	-	TRBJ1-4	CASSLAQAGQREKLFF	TGTGCCAGCAGCTTAGCGCAGGCAGGCCAGAGAGAAAAACTGTTTTTT
TRBV9	-	TRBD2	TRBJ2-5	CASSVGTSGSATETQYF	TGTGCCAGCAGCGTAGGGACTAGCGGGAGTGCAACGGAGACCCAGTACTTC
TRBV5-5	-	-	TRBJ2-7	CASSLAGWGEQYF	TGTGCCAGCAGCTTGGCCGGATGGGGCGAGCAGTACTTC
TRBV6-5	-	-	TRBJ1-1	CASSPAVGGDHWAFF	TGTGCCAGCAGTCCCGCGGTCGGGGGTGATCATTGGGCTTTCTTT
TRBV6-1	-	-	TRBJ2-1	CSCGGESSYNEQFF	TGTTCCTGTGGGGGTGAGAGCTCCTACAATGAGCAGTTCTTC
TRBV9	-	-	TRBJ2-1	CASSPGRGSYNEQFF	TGTGCCAGCAGCCCCGGTAGGGGAAGCTACAATGAGCAGTTCTTC
TRBV27	-	TRBD1	TRBJ1-5	CASRRTGVGQPQHF	TGTGCCAGCAGGCGAACAGGGGTTGGTCAGCCCCAGCATTTT
TRBV5-4	-	-	TRBJ2-1	CASSLVRGGRSYNEQFF	TGTGCCAGCAGCTTGGTTCGGGGCGGACGCTCCTACAATGAGCAGTTCTTC
TRBV7-6	-	-	TRBJ2-5	CASSAGDMGETQYF	TGTGCCAGCAGCGCCGGCGATATGGGAGAGACCCAGTACTTC
TRBV5-5	-	-	TRBJ1-5	CASSPIALDNQPQHF	TGTGCCAGCAGCCCGATAGCGCTGGACAATCAGCCCCAGCATTTT